These 28 T cell receptor beta chains were sequenced from one sample in a study of cytomegalovirus exposure and HLA in healthy donors. 60 Vbeta and 13 Jbeta primers were used in PCR. The protocol was immunoSEQ multiplex PCR, while the TCRdb copy is restricted to in-frame clones and leaves out a portion. The repertoire holds 110,000 to 150,000 clones, with less than 85% as singletons. Sequenced material: PBMCs. Receptor source: a woman aged 45-65 years in good health and CMV-seropositive.

The chain employs TRBV7-2 and TRBJ2-7; 8 bases fit TRBD1. Looked up from germline, CDR1 is SGHTA and CDR2 is FQGNSA. The CDR3 length is 13 residues. V trimming: 3 bases; J trimming: 5 bases; junction bases outside the gene matches: 3. The DNA for the CDR3 is TGTGCCAGCAGCTTCCAGGGGGCCGACGAGCAGTACTTC. Translating it yields CASSFQGADEQYF.

Only a few counts were recorded for this clone. The V call is TRBV7-3, the J call TRBJ2-1, with D maybe TRBD2 (5 bases). Germline loops: CDR1 SGHTA, CDR2 FQGTGA. The CDR3 sequence is 15 residues long. The V end lost 5 bases, the J end lost 3 bases, and 14 bases lay between the germline ends. The CDR3 nucleotides are TGTGCCAGCAGCCCCGGCTGGAGGCACTACAATGAGCAGTTCTTC. Translating gives CASSPGWRHYNEQFF.

This clone was counted a single time. The chain recombines TRBV6-4 with TRBJ2-1; 8 positions match TRBD2. The CDR3 loop spans 14 amino acids. The V segment lost 6 bases and the J segment 6 bases; nucleotides outside the gene matches: 7. Germline V gene lookup returns CDR1 MRHNA and CDR2 SNTAGT. The CDR3 spells CASSEIAGSNEQFF. CDR3 sequence (DNA): TGTGCCAGCAGCGAAATAGCGGGGTCCAATGAGCAGTTCTTC.

The chain joins TRBV10-3 to TRBJ2-1; the match to TRBD2 covers 10 bases. The CDR3 is 16 residues long. Per germline, CDR1 ENHRY and CDR2 SYGVKD. V lost 4 bases and J lost 7; bases outside the gene matches: 10. The chain's CDR3 is CAISGEAGGLVNEQFF. The DNA of the CDR3 is TGTGCCATCAGTGGGGAAGCGGGGGGGCTGGTGAATGAGCAGTTCTTC.

This clone was picked up a small number of times. J is TRBJ2-7 and V is TRBV2, with 8 bases aligning to TRBD1. This CDR3 is built from 14 residues. V dropped 1 base and J dropped 4; count of bases not matched to a gene: 3. Looked up from germline, CDR1 is SNHLY and CDR2 is FYNNEI. The CDR3 protein is CASSEEGQVYEQYF. The CDR3 region has the DNA TGTGCCAGCAGTGAAGAGGGACAGGTTTACGAGCAGTACTTC.

V and J are TRBV11-1 and TRBJ2-5; 7 bases agree with TRBD2. With 2 bases clipped from V and 1 base from J, the junction kept 4 bases outside the gene matches. The CDR3 spans 15 residues. The germline V gene encodes CDR1 SGHAT and CDR2 FQDESV (reference sequence). CDR3 nucleotides: TGTGCCAGCAGCTTAACAGCGGGGAGCCAAGAGACCCAGTACTTC. Amino acid sequence: CASSLTAGSQETQYF.

The V gene is TRBV10-3, the J gene TRBJ1-5; 8 nucleotides align to TRBD1. There are 15 residues in the CDR3. The V gene end was trimmed by 1 base and the J gene end by 5 bases; junction bases not matched to a gene: 4. Per the germline V gene, CDR1 is ENHRY and CDR2 is SYGVKD. The CDR3, as DNA: TGTGCCATCAGTGAGTACACAGGGGGTGATCAGCCCCAGCATTTT. As protein: CAISEYTGGDQPQHF.

This chain connects TRBV5-5 to TRBJ1-2; TRBD1 matches 7 bases. J gave up 6 bases and V 4 bases, and 12 bases lay outside the gene matches. The germline V gene encodes CDR1 SGHKS and CDR2 YYEKEE (reference sequence). This CDR3 is 15 amino acids long. Here the CDR3 reads CASSRDRVLFNGYTF. CDR3 in DNA: TGTGCCAGCAGCCGTGACAGGGTACTGTTCAATGGCTACACCTTC.

The V gene is TRBV2, the J gene TRBJ2-2; 10 nucleotides match TRBD1. There are 15 residues in the CDR3. J gave up 4 bases and V 8 bases, and 7 bases lay outside the gene matches. Germline V gene lookup returns CDR1 SNHLY and CDR2 FYNNEI. CDR3 coding DNA: TGTGCCAGCGAACGACAGGGGGCGAGCACCGGGGAGCTGTTTTTT. Translation gives CASERQGASTGELFF.

The chain recombines TRBV7-2 with TRBJ2-7, with D hard to call. Germline lookup yields CDR1 SGHTA and CDR2 FQGNSA. The length of the CDR3 is 12 residues. The ends were cut back, 4 bases at V and 6 bases at J, with 10 bases in the middle. The CDR3 is CASSSQVAEQYF. In nucleotides, the CDR3 is TGTGCCAGCAGCTCCCAAGTGGCCGAGCAGTACTTC.

The gene calls are TRBV6-1 and TRBJ1-5; 7 bases map to TRBD1. CDR3 length: 20 amino acids. J lost 2 bases, V lost 3 bases, and 19 bases had no gene match. CDR1 is MNHNS and CDR2 is SASEGT in the germline V gene. The CDR3 is CASSEGGQVASPSRNQPQHF. The CDR3 coding sequence is TGTGCCAGCAGTGAGGGAGGACAGGTAGCCAGCCCCTCTCGCAATCAGCCCCAGCATTTT.

The rearrangement links TRBV13 to TRBJ1-2, with 8 bases identical to TRBD1. V lost 5 bases and J lost 1; bases outside the gene matches: 18. The CDR3 loop spans 19 amino acids. Per the germline V gene, CDR1 is PRHDT and CDR2 is FYEKMQ (reference sequence). The CDR3: CASSPHRAGGKIDNYGYTF. Written as DNA, the CDR3 is TGTGCCAGCAGCCCTCACCGGGCAGGGGGCAAGATTGATAACTATGGCTACACCTTC.

The sample holds one count of this clone. This chain uses TRBV5-5 with TRBJ2-2; 8 bases agree with TRBD2. The CDR3 spans 16 residues. V trimming: 1 base; J trimming: 1 base; junction bases outside the gene matches: 3. Germline V gene sequence: CDR1 SGHKS, CDR2 YYEKEE (reference sequence). The CDR3 protein is CASSLHAGGNTGELFF. For the CDR3, the DNA is TGTGCCAGCAGCTTGCATGCGGGGGGGAACACCGGGGAGCTGTTTTTT. The full variable domain, rest sourced from reference TRBV5-5 and TRBJ2-2, is DAGVTQSPTHLIKTRGQQVTLRCSPISGHKSVSWYQQVLGQGPQFIFQYYEKEERGRGNFPDRFSARQFPNYSSELNVNALLLGDSALYLCASSLHAGGNTGELFFGEGSRLTVL.

This rearrangement joins TRBV9 to TRBJ2-7, with 8 bases aligning to TRBD2. Losses at the gene ends were 7 bases for V and 5 bases for J; bases not matched to a gene: 11. The germline CDR1 and CDR2 sequences are SGDLS and YYNGEE. This CDR3 is built from 14 residues. CDR3 sequence reads: CASGPGLERDEQYF. The CDR3 DNA reads as TGTGCCAGCGGACCGGGACTAGAACGAGACGAGCAGTACTTC.

The chain employs TRBV5-1 and TRBJ2-7; no clear D. The germline gives CDR1 SGHRS, CDR2 YFSETQ. This CDR3 is built from 14 residues. The ends were cut back, 4 bases at V and 1 base at J, with 12 bases in the middle. CDR3 nucleotides: TGCGCCAGCAGCCCCCGTACTGAGTCCTACGAGCAGTACTTC. Its translation: CASSPRTESYEQYF.

The V call is TRBV6-1, the J call TRBJ1-2, with 12 nucleotides matching TRBD1. CDR3 length: 14 residues. The V gene's germline CDR1 is MNHNS and CDR2 SASEGT. The V segment lost 5 bases and the J segment 7 bases; nucleotides outside the gene matches: 5. The CDR3 loop reads CASSPGQGARGYTF. The CDR3 nucleotides read TGTGCCAGCAGTCCGGGACAGGGGGCTCGTGGCTACACCTTC.

J is TRBJ2-5 and V is TRBV11-1; TRBD2 matches 9 bases. The CDR3 spans 16 residues. V dropped 1 base and J dropped 5; count of bases not matched to a gene: 8. CDR1 and CDR2 from the germline V gene are SGHAT and FQDESV (reference sequence). This chain's CDR3 is CASSLVGSGGRETQYF. The CDR3 DNA reads as TGTGCCAGCAGCTTAGTAGGTAGCGGGGGCCGGGAGACCCAGTACTTC.

The rearrangement links TRBV2 to TRBJ1-2; 7 positions agree with TRBD1. The CDR3 length is 13 residues. Germline lookup yields CDR1 SNHLY and CDR2 FYNNEI. Unmatched junction bases numbered 3, after V lost 2 bases and J lost 6 bases. The CDR3 sequence: CASSENRGDGYTF. The CDR3, as DNA: TGTGCCAGCAGTGAAAACAGGGGAGATGGCTACACCTTC.

This clone was seen just once. The rearrangement links TRBV5-6 to TRBJ2-2; weak D call: TRBD1 (6 bases). The V gene's germline CDR1 is SGHDT and CDR2 YYEEEE. Trimming took 3 bases from V and 0 from J, leaving 12 bases between them. This CDR3 comprises 16 residues. The CDR3 DNA sequence: TGTGCCAGCAGCTCTCGGACAGAATCGAACACCGGGGAGCTGTTTTTT. As protein: CASSSRTESNTGELFF.

V is TRBV19 and J is TRBJ2-4, with TRBD1 matching over 8 bases. The CDR3 sequence is 15 residues long. Germline V gene sequence: CDR1 LNHDA, CDR2 SQIVND (reference sequence). The junction had 6 bases not matched to a gene; V was cut back by 3 bases and J by 5 bases. The CDR3 DNA reads TGTGCCAGTAGTATCCGGGACAGGTTAGAAAACATTCAGTACTTC. This translates into CASSIRDRLENIQYF.

This chain joins TRBV7-2 and TRBJ1-6; D not resolved. Germline CDR1 is SGHTA and CDR2 is FQGNSA. This CDR3 contains 16 residues. V shed 5 bases and J shed 5 bases, with 16 bases lying between them. As DNA, the CDR3 is TGTGCCAGCAGCCCCAGCGGGGTGGTTAATAATTCACCCCTCCACTTT. Its protein is CASSPSGVVNNSPLHF.

This chain links TRBV2 with TRBJ2-7; possible D gene TRBD1, 6 bases. Germline V gives CDR1 SNHLY, CDR2 FYNNEI. The CDR3 sequence is 14 residues long. Trimming left V 6 bases short and J 6 bases short, with 18 bases between. The DNA of the CDR3 is TGTGCCAGCAGCCAACAGGGTTATGAGGGCGAGCAGTACTTC. This encodes CASSQQGYEGEQYF.

The V call is TRBV7-3, the J call TRBJ2-1, with 8 bases identical to TRBD2. The CDR3 length is 15 residues. Losses at the gene ends were 4 bases for V and 8 bases for J; bases not matched to a gene: 10. Germline lookup yields CDR1 SGHTA and CDR2 FQGTGA. For the CDR3, the DNA is TGTGCCAGCAGCTGGCAAGCGGGGGCCAGGCATGAGCAGTTCTTC. Translated, it gives CASSWQAGARHEQFF.

The J gene is TRBJ2-1, the V gene TRBV6-1; the match to TRBD1 covers 7 bases. With V trimmed by 8 bases and J by 7 bases, 8 bases remained unmatched. Germline V CDR1 and CDR2: MNHNS, SASEGT. This CDR3 spans 13 amino acids. CDR3: CASGTGAGNEQFF. The CDR3 DNA sequence: TGTGCCAGCGGCACAGGGGCTGGGAATGAGCAGTTCTTC.

V usage is TRBV19 and J usage is TRBJ1-2; the match to TRBD1 covers 11 bases. Germline CDR1 and CDR2: LNHDA and SQIVND (reference sequence). CDR3 length equals 14 residues. V gave up 6 bases and J gave up 8 bases; unmatched junction bases: 8. DNA for the CDR3: TGTGCCAGTAGCCCCAGGACAGGGGGCTACGGCTACACCTTC. Translated, it gives CASSPRTGGYGYTF.

The chain couples TRBV6-6 to TRBJ2-7; 9 bases fit TRBD1. V was clipped by 9 bases and J by 3 bases; unmatched bases: 3. This CDR3 comprises 12 residues. Germline values: CDR1 MNHNY, CDR2 SVGAGI (reference sequence). CDR3 coding DNA: TGTGCCAGTGACAGGGGGTTCTACGAGCAGTACTTC. Translation gives CASDRGFYEQYF.

This clone occurred a few times. This sequence joins TRBV2 and TRBJ1-1, with no clear D. The ends were cut back, 3 bases at V and 1 base at J, with 6 bases in the middle. The CDR3 extends over 13 amino acids. The germline CDR1 and CDR2 sequences are SNHLY and FYNNEI. This chain's CDR3 is CASSDESNTEAFF. DNA of the CDR3: TGTGCCAGCAGTGATGAGTCGAACACTGAAGCTTTCTTT.

The rearrangement joins TRBV30 to TRBJ2-3; a possible D gene is TRBD1 (7 bases). Germline-derived CDR1 and CDR2 are GTSNPN and SVGIG (reference sequence). This CDR3 is built from 13 residues. The V gene lost 3 bases and the J gene lost 8 bases, with 15 bases spanning the gap. As DNA, the CDR3 is TGTGCCTGGAGGGCAGCAGGGGGGCGTACGCAGTATTTT. It codes for CAWRAAGGRTQYF.